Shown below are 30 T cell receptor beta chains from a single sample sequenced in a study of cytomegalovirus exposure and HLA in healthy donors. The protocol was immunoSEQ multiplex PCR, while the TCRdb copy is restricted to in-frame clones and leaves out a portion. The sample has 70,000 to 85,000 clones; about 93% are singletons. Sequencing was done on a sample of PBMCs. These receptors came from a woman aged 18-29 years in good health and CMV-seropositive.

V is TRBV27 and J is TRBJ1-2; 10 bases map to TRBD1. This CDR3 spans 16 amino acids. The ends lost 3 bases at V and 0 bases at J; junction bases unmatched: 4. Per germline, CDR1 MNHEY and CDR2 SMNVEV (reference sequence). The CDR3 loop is CASSFHGQGANYGYTF. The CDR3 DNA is TGTGCCAGCAGTTTCCACGGACAGGGGGCTAACTATGGCTACACCTTC.

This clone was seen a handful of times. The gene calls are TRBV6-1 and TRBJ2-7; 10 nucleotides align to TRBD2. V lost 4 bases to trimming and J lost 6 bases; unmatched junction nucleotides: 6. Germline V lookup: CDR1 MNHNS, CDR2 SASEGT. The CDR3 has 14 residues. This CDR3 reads CASSALAGEGEQYF. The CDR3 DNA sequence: TGTGCCAGCAGTGCCCTAGCGGGAGAAGGCGAGCAGTACTTC.

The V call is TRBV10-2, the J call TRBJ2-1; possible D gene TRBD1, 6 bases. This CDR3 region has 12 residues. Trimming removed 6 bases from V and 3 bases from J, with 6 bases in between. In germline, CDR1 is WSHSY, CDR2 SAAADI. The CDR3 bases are TGCGCCAGCAGGGACAGCTACAATGAGCAGTTCTTC. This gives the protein CASRDSYNEQFF.

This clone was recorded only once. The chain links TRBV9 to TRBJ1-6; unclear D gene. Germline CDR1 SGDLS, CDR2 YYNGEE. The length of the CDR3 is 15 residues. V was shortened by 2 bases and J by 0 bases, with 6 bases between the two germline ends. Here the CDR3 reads CASSVESSYNSPLHF. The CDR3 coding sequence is TGTGCCAGCAGCGTGGAGAGCTCCTATAATTCACCCCTCCACTTT.

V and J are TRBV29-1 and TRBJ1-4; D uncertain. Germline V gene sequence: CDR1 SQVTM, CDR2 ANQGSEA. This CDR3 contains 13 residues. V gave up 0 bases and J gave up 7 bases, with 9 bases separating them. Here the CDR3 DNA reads TGCAGCGTTGAAGATGGTCGGGGTGAAAAACTGTTTTTT. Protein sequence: CSVEDGRGEKLFF. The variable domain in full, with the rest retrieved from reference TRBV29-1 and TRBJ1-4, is SAVISQKPSRDICQRGTSLTIQCQVDSQVTMMFWYRQQPGQSLTLIATANQGSEATYESGFVIDKFPISRPNLTFSTLTVSNMSPEDSSIYLCSVEDGRGEKLFFGSGTQLSVL.

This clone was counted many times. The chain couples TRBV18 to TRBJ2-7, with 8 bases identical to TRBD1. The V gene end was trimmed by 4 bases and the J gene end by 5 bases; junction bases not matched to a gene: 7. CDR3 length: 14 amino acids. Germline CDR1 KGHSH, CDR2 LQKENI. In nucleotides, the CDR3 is TGTGCCAGCTCACTCGGGACAGGTATCGACGAGCAGTACTTC. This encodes CASSLGTGIDEQYF.

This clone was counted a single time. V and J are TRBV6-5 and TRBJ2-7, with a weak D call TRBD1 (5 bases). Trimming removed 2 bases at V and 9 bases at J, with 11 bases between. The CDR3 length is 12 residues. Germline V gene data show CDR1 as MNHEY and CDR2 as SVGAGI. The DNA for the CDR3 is TGTGCCAGCAGTTACGGGGAAGGGGTGCAGTACTTC. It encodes CASSYGEGVQYF.

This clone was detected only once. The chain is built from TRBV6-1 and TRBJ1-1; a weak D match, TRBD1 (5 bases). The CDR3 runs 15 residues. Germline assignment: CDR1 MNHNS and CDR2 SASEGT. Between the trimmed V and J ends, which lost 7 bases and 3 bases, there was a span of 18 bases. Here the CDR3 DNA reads TGTGCCAGCACCTGGTCGGCAGGGACTGACACTGAAGCTTTCTTT. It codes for CASTWSAGTDTEAFF.

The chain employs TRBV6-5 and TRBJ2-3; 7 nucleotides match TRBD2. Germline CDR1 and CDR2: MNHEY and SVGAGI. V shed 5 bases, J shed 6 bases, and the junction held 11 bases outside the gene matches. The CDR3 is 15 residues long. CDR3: CASSPRGGGWDTQYF. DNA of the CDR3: TGTGCCAGCAGTCCCCGCGGGGGAGGGTGGGATACGCAGTATTTT.

CDR3 protein: CAWSVPTSGATDTQYF. DNA for the CDR3: TGTGCCTGGAGTGTACCGACTAGCGGGGCCACAGATACGCAGTATTTT. The rearrangement uses TRBV30 and TRBJ2-3; 11 bases align to TRBD2. The CDR3 consists of 16 residues. V dropped 0 bases and J dropped 2; count of bases not matched to a gene: 4. Germline assignment: CDR1 GTSNPN and CDR2 SVGIG (reference sequence).

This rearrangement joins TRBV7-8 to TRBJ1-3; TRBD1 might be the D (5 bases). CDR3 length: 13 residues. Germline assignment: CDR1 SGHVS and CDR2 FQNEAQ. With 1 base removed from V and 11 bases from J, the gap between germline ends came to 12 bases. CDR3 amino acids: CASSLGQTGPIYF. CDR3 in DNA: TGTGCCAGCAGCTTAGGGCAAACAGGACCCATATATTTT.

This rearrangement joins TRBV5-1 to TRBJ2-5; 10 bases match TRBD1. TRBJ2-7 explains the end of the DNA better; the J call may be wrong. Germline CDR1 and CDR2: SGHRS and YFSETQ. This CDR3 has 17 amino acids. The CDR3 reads CASSPAGTTGGLDEQYF. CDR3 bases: TGCGCCAGCAGCCCCGCGGGCACGACAGGGGGCCTGGACGAGCAGTACTTC.

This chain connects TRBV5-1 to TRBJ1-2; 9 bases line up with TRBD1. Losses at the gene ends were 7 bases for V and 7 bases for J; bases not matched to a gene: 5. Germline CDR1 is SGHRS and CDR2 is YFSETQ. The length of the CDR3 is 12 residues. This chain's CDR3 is CASGTGGLGYTF. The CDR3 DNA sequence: TGCGCCAGCGGTACAGGGGGCCTTGGCTACACCTTC.

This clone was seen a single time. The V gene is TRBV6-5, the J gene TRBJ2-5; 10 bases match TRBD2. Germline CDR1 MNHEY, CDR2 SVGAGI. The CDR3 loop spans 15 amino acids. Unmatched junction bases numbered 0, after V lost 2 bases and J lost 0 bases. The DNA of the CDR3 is TGTGCCAGCAGTTACCTAGCGGGGGACCAAGAGACCCAGTACTTC. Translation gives CASSYLAGDQETQYF.

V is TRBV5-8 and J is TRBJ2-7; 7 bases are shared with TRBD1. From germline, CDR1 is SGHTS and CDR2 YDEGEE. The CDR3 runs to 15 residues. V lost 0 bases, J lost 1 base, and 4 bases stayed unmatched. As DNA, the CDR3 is TGTGCCAGCAGCTTGGGACAGGGTCTGTCCTACGAGCAGTACTTC. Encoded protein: CASSLGQGLSYEQYF.

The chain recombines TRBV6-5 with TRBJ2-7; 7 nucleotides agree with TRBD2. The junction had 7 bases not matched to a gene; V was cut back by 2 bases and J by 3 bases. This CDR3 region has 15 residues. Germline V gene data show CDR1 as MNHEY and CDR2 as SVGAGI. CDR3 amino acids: CASSYGVGGYYEQYF. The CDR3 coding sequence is TGTGCCAGCAGTTACGGGGTGGGAGGGTACTACGAGCAGTACTTC.

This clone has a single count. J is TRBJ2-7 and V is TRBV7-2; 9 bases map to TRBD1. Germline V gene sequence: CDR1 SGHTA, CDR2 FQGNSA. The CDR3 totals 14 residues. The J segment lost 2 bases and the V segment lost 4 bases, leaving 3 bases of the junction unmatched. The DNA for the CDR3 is TGTGCCAGCAGCTCCGGGACAGGGACCTACGAGCAGTACTTC. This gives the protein CASSSGTGTYEQYF. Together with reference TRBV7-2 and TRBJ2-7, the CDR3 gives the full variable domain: GAGVSQSPSNKVTEKGKDVELRCDPISGHTALYWYRQSLGQGLEFLIYFQGNSAPDKSGLPSDRFSAERTGGSVSTLTIQRTQQEDSAVYLCASSSGTGTYEQYFGPGTRLTVT.

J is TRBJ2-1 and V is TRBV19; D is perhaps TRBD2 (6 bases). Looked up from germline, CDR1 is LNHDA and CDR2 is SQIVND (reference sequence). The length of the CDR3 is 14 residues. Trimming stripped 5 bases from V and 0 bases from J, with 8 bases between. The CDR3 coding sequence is TGTGCCAGTAGTTTGGGACTCTCCTACAATGAGCAGTTCTTC. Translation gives CASSLGLSYNEQFF.

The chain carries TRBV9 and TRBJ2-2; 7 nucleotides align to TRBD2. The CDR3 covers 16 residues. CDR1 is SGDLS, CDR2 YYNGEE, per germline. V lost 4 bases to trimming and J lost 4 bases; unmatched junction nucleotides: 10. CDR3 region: CASSPRLAVGTGELFF. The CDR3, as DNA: TGTGCCAGCAGCCCTAGACTAGCCGTTGGCACCGGGGAGCTGTTTTTT.

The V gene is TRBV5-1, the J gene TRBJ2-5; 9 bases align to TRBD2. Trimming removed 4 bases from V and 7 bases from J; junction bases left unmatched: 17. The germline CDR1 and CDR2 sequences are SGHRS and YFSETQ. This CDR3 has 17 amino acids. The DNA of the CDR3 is TGCGCCAGCAGCCAGGATCCGGGACTAGCTTTGGCAGGGACCCAGTACTTC. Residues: CASSQDPGLALAGTQYF. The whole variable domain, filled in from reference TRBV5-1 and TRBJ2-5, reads KAGVTQTPRYLIKTRGQQVTLSCSPISGHRSVSWYQQTPGQGLQFLFEYFSETQRNKGNFPGRFSGRQFSNSRSEMNVSTLELGDSALYLCASSQDPGLALAGTQYFGPGTRLLVL.

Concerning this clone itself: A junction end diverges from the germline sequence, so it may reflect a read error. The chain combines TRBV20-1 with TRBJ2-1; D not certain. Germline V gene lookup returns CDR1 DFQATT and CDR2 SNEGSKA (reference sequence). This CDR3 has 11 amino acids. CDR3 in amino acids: CSARLEARLVF. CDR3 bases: TGCAGTGCACGATTAGAGGCCCGGCTGGTCTTC.

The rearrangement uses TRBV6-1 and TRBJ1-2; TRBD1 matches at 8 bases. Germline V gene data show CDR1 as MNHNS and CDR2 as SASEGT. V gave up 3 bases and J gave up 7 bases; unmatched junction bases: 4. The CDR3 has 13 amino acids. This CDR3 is CASSEQGATGYTF. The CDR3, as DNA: TGTGCCAGCAGTGAGCAGGGGGCCACTGGCTACACCTTC.

CDR3 protein: CASSLGLDTDTQYF. DNA for the CDR3: TGTGCCAGCAGCTTAGGTCTAGACACAGATACGCAGTATTTT. This sequence joins TRBV7-9 and TRBJ2-3; no clear D. This CDR3 spans 14 amino acids. CDR1 and CDR2 (germline): SEHNR, FQNEAQ (reference sequence). The V and J ends lost 1 base and 2 bases respectively, with 7 bases between them.

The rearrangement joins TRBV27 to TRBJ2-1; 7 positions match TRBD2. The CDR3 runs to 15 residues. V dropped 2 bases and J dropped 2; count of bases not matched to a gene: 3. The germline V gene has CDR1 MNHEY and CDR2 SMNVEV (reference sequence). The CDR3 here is CASSLVGGAYNEQFF. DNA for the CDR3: TGTGCCAGCAGTTTAGTGGGGGGGGCCTACAATGAGCAGTTCTTC.

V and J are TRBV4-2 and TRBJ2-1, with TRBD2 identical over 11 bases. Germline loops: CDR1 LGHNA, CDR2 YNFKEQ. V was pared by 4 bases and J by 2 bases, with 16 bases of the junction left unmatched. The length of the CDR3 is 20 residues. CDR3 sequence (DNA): TGTGCCAGCAGCCCCCGTCCAACTTCGGGACTAGCGGAAACCTACAATGAGCAGTTCTTC. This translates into CASSPRPTSGLAETYNEQFF.

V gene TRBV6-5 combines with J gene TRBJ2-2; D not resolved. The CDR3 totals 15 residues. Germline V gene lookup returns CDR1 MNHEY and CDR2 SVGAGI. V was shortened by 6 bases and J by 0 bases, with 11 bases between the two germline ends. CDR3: CASRTTRTNTGELFF. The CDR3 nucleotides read TGTGCCAGCAGAACCACGCGGACGAACACCGGGGAGCTGTTTTTT.

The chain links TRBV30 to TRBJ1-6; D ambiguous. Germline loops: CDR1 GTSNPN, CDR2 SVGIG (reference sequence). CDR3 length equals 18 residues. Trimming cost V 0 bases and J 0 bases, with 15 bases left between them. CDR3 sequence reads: CAWSVRETFSSYNSPLHF. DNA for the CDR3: TGTGCCTGGAGTGTTAGGGAGACTTTTAGCTCCTATAATTCACCCCTCCACTTT. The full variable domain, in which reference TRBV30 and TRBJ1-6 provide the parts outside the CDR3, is SQTIHQWPATLVQPVGSPLSLECTVEGTSNPNLYWYRQAAGRGLQLLFYSVGIGQISSEVPQNLSASRPQDRQFILSSKKLLLSDSGFYLCAWSVRETFSSYNSPLHFGNGTRLTVT.

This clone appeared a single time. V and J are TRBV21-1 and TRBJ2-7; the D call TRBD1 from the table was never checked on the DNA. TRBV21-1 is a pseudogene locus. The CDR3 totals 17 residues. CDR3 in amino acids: CASSRGDTWASPYEQYF. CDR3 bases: TGTGCCAGCAGCAGAGGGGACACTTGGGCTTCCCCCTACGAGCAGTACTTC.

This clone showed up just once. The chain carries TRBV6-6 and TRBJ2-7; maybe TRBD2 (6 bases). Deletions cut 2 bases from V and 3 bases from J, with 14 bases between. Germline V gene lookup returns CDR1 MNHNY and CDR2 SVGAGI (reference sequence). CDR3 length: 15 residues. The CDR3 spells CASSYPVAGSYEQYF. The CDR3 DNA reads TGTGCCAGCAGTTACCCCGTCGCGGGAAGCTACGAGCAGTACTTC.

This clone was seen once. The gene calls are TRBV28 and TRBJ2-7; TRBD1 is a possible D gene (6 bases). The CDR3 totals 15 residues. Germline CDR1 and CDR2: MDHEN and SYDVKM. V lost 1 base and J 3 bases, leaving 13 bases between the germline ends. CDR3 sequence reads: CASSLSPGDNYEQYF. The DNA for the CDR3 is TGTGCCAGCAGTTTATCTCCAGGGGACAACTACGAGCAGTACTTC.